This T cell receptor beta chain stems from a study of T cells in Graves' hyperthyroidism and ophthalmopathy. Absent ophthalmopathy progression within 18 months defined stable Graves' hyperthyroidism. Source material for PBMCs was more than 7.5 ml fresh peripheral blood. Germline V gene data show CDR1 as SEHNR and CDR2 as FQNEAQ (reference sequence). Trimming took off 2 bases at V and 5 bases at J, with 10 bases between the two ends. This CDR3 is built from 15 residues. Researchers took RNA transcripts and amplified the TCR beta CDR3 regions from them. A first-round RT-PCR of the TCR CDR3 used the HTBI primer set. TCRdb used MiXCR to reprocess the multiplex PCR reads, holding one entry per CDR3 protein. The sample gives around 500,000 distinct CDR3 sequences, under 15% of which show up once; around a sixth is in the top ten.

This sequence originates from a woman between 18 and 29 years old with Graves' hyperthyroidism. This rearrangement joins TRBV7-9 to TRBJ1-6; D is unresolved. The sequenced sample consisted of blood. The CDR3 loop is CASSLTAWDNSPLHF. The CDR3, as DNA: TGTGCCAGCAGCTTAACAGCCTGGGATAATTCACCCCTCCACTTT. The full variable domain, its missing parts supplied by reference TRBV7-9 and TRBJ1-6, is DTGVSQNPRHKITKRGQNVTFRCDPISEHNRLYWYRQTLGQGPEFLTYFQNEAQLEKSRLLSDRFSAERPKGSFSTLEIQRTEQGDSAMYLCASSLTAWDNSPLHFGNGTRLTVT.